This T cell receptor beta chain is drawn from a study of blood T cell repertoires in COVID-19 (dated by TCRdb to 2020 to 2021). At the level of the whole study: Samples covering the acute and convalescent phases of COVID-19 were provided by collaborators in the United States, Italy and Spain. Where available, HLA class I and class II types were obtained from metadata supplied by the sample provider rather than from assay-based typing. The material from the prospective study consisted of cDNA or gDNA derived from T cells, B-cell-depleted T cells, or PBMCs. A de-identified subject ID, COVID-19 status, age in years and sex were almost always included in the sample metadata. Deeply sampled blood TCRbeta repertoires from subjects exposed to, actively infected with, or recovered from COVID-19 were included in the dataset. The samples were drawn from two sources: the first 160 participants of the ongoing ImmuneRACE study, and 1,000 to 1,500 subjects contributed by 6 global collaborators. The repertoires were released in a freely available public database intended as a resource for research on the immune response to SARS-CoV-2.

What the study reported, not specific to this receptor: The quantity of clinical and demographic metadata differed by source and by participant and was supplied without curation.

The CDR3 numbers 15 residues from cysteine through phenylalanine. The CDR3 DNA has 45 bases and is translated from base 1. V ends up 5 bases short and J 5 bases short, with an unmatched junction base count of 8. CDR1 and CDR2, per the germline V gene, are SGHTA and FQGNSA. In the prospective study, participants were roughly 18 to 95 years old, resided in 25 or so geographic areas of the United States, and were enrolled through a virtual design. To assign participants to cohorts, the prospective study relied on clinical history that participants themselves reported in a screening survey and a study questionnaire. Recovered participants in ImmuneRACE Cohort 3 were defined as having two consecutive negative NP/OP PCR tests, clearance from a healthcare professional, or resolution of symptoms. Each participant in the prospective study had whole blood, serum and a nasopharyngeal or oropharyngeal swab collected by mobile phlebotomists. Over an approximately 2-month period, participants in the prospective study had the option of providing additional blood draws and questionnaires. Prospective study blood samples were shipped either frozen or at room temperature before DNA extraction.

TCRbeta CDR3 regions were amplified from genomic DNA by means of the immunoSEQ Assay, a bias-controlled multiplex PCR. On the study's bioinformatics: The number of nucleated cells in each sample was estimated from the amplification of reference gene primers within the assay. To quantify the absolute abundance of each unique TCRbeta CDR3 rearrangement, sequence reads were collapsed and filtered. Productive Simpson clonality was computed per sample as the square root of Simpson's diversity index over productive rearrangements. TCRdb took this table from immuneACCESS and kept in-frame rearrangements with V and J called. Such tables lack part of the clones; where checked against another copy, unresolved V genes explain under half of the gap, and the rest is unexplained. The DNA was the basis for D and trimming; V, J and clone size are from that table. This sample gives over 250,000 clones in total; about 89% of them show up just once. Under 10% of the sample lies in the top ten.

In regard to this clone: This receptor's antigen is unknown. Base qualities are not provided; no much larger clone lies one nucleotide away.

This TCR derives from a man aged 35-49 years who had recovered from COVID-19. The sequenced material came from PBMCs or T cells enriched from blood (not recorded which). Recombination joined TRBV7-2 with TRBJ1-4, with TRBD1 identical over 7 junction bases. The nucleotides are TGTGCCAGCAGCCTCTTAGGGACAGAAAATGAAAAACTGTTTTTT. Translated, it gives CASSLLGTENEKLFF. The full variable domain, with segments outside the CDR3 supplied by the reference TRBV7-2 and TRBJ1-4 proteins, appears as GAGVSQSPSNKVTEKGKDVELRCDPISGHTALYWYRQSLGQGLEFLIYFQGNSAPDKSGLPSDRFSAERTGGSVSTLTIQRTQQEDSAVYLCASSLLGTENEKLFFGSGTQLSVL.